Below, 6 T cell receptor beta chains from the same sample are listed, as sequenced in a study of blood T cell repertoires in COVID-19. Repertoires were generated with immunoSEQ multiplex PCR, while TCRdb's copy carries only in-frame clones and drops some. The table has 150,000 to 200,000 clones, over 80% seen once. The sample comprised peripheral blood. Receptors were obtained from an older woman with acute or convalescent COVID-19.

The chain links TRBV6-4 to TRBJ2-1, with D maybe TRBD1 (8 bases). CDR1 MRHNA and CDR2 SNTAGT come from the germline V gene. This CDR3 spans 15 amino acids. The V end lost 4 bases, the J end lost 6 bases, and 16 bases lay between the germline ends. CDR3 loop: CASSAGGAGANEQFF. The CDR3, as DNA: TGTGCCAGCAGTGCAGGGGGCGCGGGGGCCAATGAGCAGTTCTTC.

This clone turned up a few times. The chain couples TRBV28 to TRBJ1-5; D is ambiguous. V was clipped by 6 bases and J by 2 bases, with 23 bases between them. The CDR3 is 18 amino acids. Germline V gives CDR1 MDHEN, CDR2 SYDVKM. The CDR3 DNA reads TGTGCCAGCAGCTGGATGACCGGGAGCCAATGGGGCAATCAGCCCCAGCATTTT. It translates to CASSWMTGSQWGNQPQHF.

The chain links TRBV11-2 to TRBJ1-5; D perhaps matches TRBD1 (5 bases). Germline values: CDR1 SGHAT, CDR2 FQNNGV. V was cut by 0 bases and J by 3 bases, with 9 bases left in between. This CDR3 comprises 15 residues. The DNA for the CDR3 is TGTGCCAGCAGCTTAGAGGGGGGACTCAATCAGCCCCAGCATTTT. Amino acid sequence: CASSLEGGLNQPQHF.

V gene TRBV7-9 combines with J gene TRBJ1-2, with 9 bases fitting TRBD1. The germline V gene has CDR1 SEHNR and CDR2 FQNEAQ (reference sequence). The CDR3 totals 13 residues. Losses at the gene ends were 5 bases for V and 5 bases for J; bases not matched to a gene: 3. In DNA, the CDR3 is TGTGCCAGCAGCACGGGGACAGGGTATGGCTACACCTTC. It yields the protein CASSTGTGYGYTF.

This sequence joins TRBV2 and TRBJ2-3, with 12 bases matching TRBD2. The CDR3 is made up of 17 amino acids. Per the germline V gene, CDR1 is SNHLY and CDR2 is FYNNEI. With 0 bases clipped from V and 5 bases from J, the junction kept 6 bases outside the gene matches. CDR3 protein: CASSEALRTSGKDTQYF. In DNA, the CDR3 is TGTGCCAGCAGTGAAGCGCTTAGGACTAGCGGGAAAGATACGCAGTATTTT. The full variable domain, completed using reference TRBV2 and TRBJ2-3, is EPEVTQTPSHQVTQMGQEVILRCVPISNHLYFYWYRQILGQKVEFLVSFYNNEISEKSEIFDDQFSVERPDGSNFTLKIRSTKLEDSAMYFCASSEALRTSGKDTQYFGPGTRLTVL.

The chain couples TRBV6-5 to TRBJ2-7, with TRBD1 matching over 8 bases. With 2 bases clipped from V and 3 bases from J, the junction kept 6 bases outside the gene matches. The CDR3 loop spans 15 amino acids. CDR1 and CDR2 from the germline V gene are MNHEY and SVGAGI. The CDR3 sequence: CASSYPGQGHYEQYF. In DNA form, the CDR3 reads TGTGCCAGCAGTTACCCCGGACAGGGACACTACGAGCAGTACTTC.